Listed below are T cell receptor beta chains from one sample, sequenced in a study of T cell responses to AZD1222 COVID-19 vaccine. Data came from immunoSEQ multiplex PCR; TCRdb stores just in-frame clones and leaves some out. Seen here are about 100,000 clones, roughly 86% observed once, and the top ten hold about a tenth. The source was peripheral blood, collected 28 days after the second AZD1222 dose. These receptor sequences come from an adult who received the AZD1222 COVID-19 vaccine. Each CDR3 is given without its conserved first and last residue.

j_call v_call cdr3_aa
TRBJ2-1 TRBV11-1 ASSLDSPINEQF
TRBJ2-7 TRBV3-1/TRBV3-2 ASSDDRVTYEQY
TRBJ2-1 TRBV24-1 ATSRAGGTVGSYNEQF
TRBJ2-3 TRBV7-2 ASSPMGASTDTQY
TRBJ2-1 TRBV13 ARADKIEQF
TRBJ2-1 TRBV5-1 ASSLASTLNEQF
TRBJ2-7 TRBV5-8 ASSPTYEQY
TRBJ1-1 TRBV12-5 ASGTAMNTEAF
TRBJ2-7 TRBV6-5 ASRTPGGLSYEQY
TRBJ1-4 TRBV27 ASSLTGGFGEKLF
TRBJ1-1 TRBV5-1 ASSLVLSGPNTEAF
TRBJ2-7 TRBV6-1 ASSTSGTGVEQY
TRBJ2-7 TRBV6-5 ASSLAGSSYEQY
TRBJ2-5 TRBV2 ASSLDRTQETQY
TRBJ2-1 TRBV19 ASTSVGTSWGSMDEQF
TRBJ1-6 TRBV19 ASSIRGRGSPLH